This TCR beta chain was recorded in a study of identical twins. cDNA carried unique molecular identifiers, and a universal primer site was added by template switching. TCRdb passed the 5' RACE reads through MiXCR, listing each CDR3 protein once. The sample shows some 730,000 distinct CDR3 sequences, 18% of them seen only once. General study points: Diverse VJ usage suggested most zero-insertion clonotypes were not invariant T cells.

Germline assignment: CDR1 DFQATT and CDR2 SNEGSKA (reference sequence). CDR3 length equals 13 residues. V gave up 5 bases and J gave up 17 bases; unmatched junction bases: 17. This clonotype came up a few times. Antigen unknown. The sample was also reused in another study, on T cells expressing NK-cell markers.

The chain combines TRBV20-1 with TRBJ1-4, with TRBD1 matching 7 bases. Material: PBMCs. The source is a woman younger than 35 in good health. CDR3 loop: CSARLLTGAPLFF. CDR3 in DNA: TGCAGTGCTCGACTTCTAACAGGGGCGCCTCTTTTTTTT.